This passage covers 29 T cell receptor beta chains from one sample sequenced in a study of beta chain features in type 1 diabetes. Notes on the study in general: All four CD4+ subsets of Type 1 diabetes patients contained TCRB CDR3s that were moderately but significantly shorter.

These TCRs are of unknown antigen specificity. Expressed TCRB transcripts were sequenced, since all the RNA that had been isolated was reverse transcribed. Using immunoSEQ multiplex PCR, the repertoire was profiled, and TCRdb retains in-frame clones only, with some absent. The sample lists a few hundred thousand clones; over 10% were seen once. Source material: naive CD4+ T cells from blood. These receptors were taken from a woman younger than 30 with type 1 diabetes.

This clone was recorded a few times. The junction shows a germline mismatch at one end, possibly a read error. The rearrangement links TRBV7-7 to TRBJ2-5, with D possibly being TRBD2 (6 bases). The CDR3 sequence is 15 residues long. CDR1 is SSHAT, CDR2 FNYEAQ, per germline (reference sequence). The CDR3 region is CASSLKGLAQETQYF. The DNA of the CDR3 is TGTGCTAGCAGCTTGAAGGGACTGGCACAAGAGACCCAGTACTTC. Full variable domain (remainder filled in from reference TRBV7-7 and TRBJ2-5): GAGVSQSPRYKVTKRGQDVTLRCDPISSHATLYWYQQALGQGPEFLTYFNYEAQPDKSGLPSDRFSAERPEGSISTLTIQRTEQRDSAMYRCASSLKGLAQETQYFGPGTRLLVL.

A note on this clone: Other DNA sequences in the sample encode the same CDR3. The rearrangement uses TRBV7-2 and TRBJ2-5, with D possibly being TRBD1 (5 bases). Trimming took off 1 base at V and 5 bases at J, with 8 bases between the two ends. Germline assignment: CDR1 SGHTA and CDR2 FQGNSA. The CDR3 is made up of 13 amino acids. Written as DNA, the CDR3 is TGTGCCAGCAGCTTAGGGGGCCGGGAGACCCAGTACTTC. It codes for CASSLGGRETQYF.

The rearrangement uses TRBV5-1 and TRBJ2-3; no clear D gene. This CDR3 spans 15 amino acids. The V end was cut by 0 bases, the J end by 2 bases, with 10 bases between. Germline values: CDR1 SGHRS, CDR2 YFSETQ. The CDR3 protein is CASSLGGALTDTQYF. CDR3 bases: TGCGCCAGCAGCTTGGGAGGAGCTCTCACAGATACGCAGTATTTT.

The rearrangement joins TRBV28 to TRBJ2-7; 9 bases line up with TRBD1. CDR1 is MDHEN, CDR2 SYDVKM, per germline. The CDR3 has 17 amino acids. The junction had 12 bases not matched to a gene; V was cut back by 4 bases and J by 2 bases. The CDR3 loop reads CASSWTYGTGLTYEQYF. The CDR3 DNA sequence: TGTGCCAGCAGTTGGACGTACGGGACAGGGCTGACCTACGAGCAGTACTTC.

A few counts support this clone. The chain is built from TRBV7-2 and TRBJ2-7; D may be TRBD1 (5 bases). This CDR3 is built from 14 residues. Deletions cut 5 bases from V and 3 bases from J, with 14 bases between. Germline-derived CDR1 and CDR2 are SGHTA and FQGNSA. CDR3 sequence reads: CASSPRARLYEQYF. The CDR3 DNA reads TGTGCCAGCAGCCCCAGGGCGCGGCTCTACGAGCAGTACTTC.

In this sample, this clone turned up a few times. The J gene is TRBJ2-7, the V gene TRBV4-1, with TRBD2 identical over 8 bases. This CDR3 has 15 amino acids. CDR1 MGHRA and CDR2 YSYEKL come from the germline V gene. J gave up 2 bases and V 0 bases, and 3 bases lay outside the gene matches. The CDR3 reads CASSQELAETYEQYF. The CDR3 DNA follows: TGCGCCAGCAGCCAAGAACTAGCGGAAACCTACGAGCAGTACTTC.

In its sample, this clone was seen a few times. The chain couples TRBV4-3 to TRBJ1-1; TRBD1 is a possible D gene (5 bases). The germline V and J ends were trimmed by 5 bases and 1 base, with 14 bases remaining between them. The CDR3 has 15 residues. From germline, CDR1 is LGHNA and CDR2 YSLEER. The DNA for the CDR3 is TGCGCCAGCAGCTTTCGACAGTTGGGGAACACTGAAGCTTTCTTT. It codes for CASSFRQLGNTEAFF.

Concerning this clone itself: This CDR3 is also generated by other DNA sequences in the sample. The rearrangement joins TRBV11-2 to TRBJ2-3; tentatively, D is TRBD2 (6 bases). This CDR3 is 13 amino acids long. Between the trimmed V and J ends, which lost 1 base and 4 bases, there was a span of 6 bases. Germline V lookup: CDR1 SGHAT, CDR2 FQNNGV. The CDR3 DNA follows: TGTGCCAGCAGCTTAGCGGGGGCAGATACGCAGTATTTT. Amino acids: CASSLAGADTQYF.

The chain uses TRBV29-1 and TRBJ1-3, with 7 nucleotides matching TRBD1. V was clipped by 6 bases and J by 4 bases; unmatched bases: 6. Germline CDR1 and CDR2: SQVTM and ANQGSEA. This CDR3 spans 13 amino acids. In DNA, the CDR3 is TGCAGCGTAAAACAGGGGACCGGAAACACCATATATTTT. Translated, it gives CSVKQGTGNTIYF.

This clone was counted only a few times. This rearrangement joins TRBV11-3 to TRBJ2-4; possible D gene TRBD2, 6 bases. The CDR3 consists of 14 residues. Germline V gene data show CDR1 as SGHNT and CDR2 as YENEEA. The ends were cut back, 3 bases at V and 11 bases at J, with 17 bases in the middle. The CDR3 nucleotides are TGTGCCAGCAGCTTCAAGGAGGGGCCCCTTCTTCAGTACTTC. Its translation is CASSFKEGPLLQYF.

This chain connects TRBV28 to TRBJ2-1, with a tentative D call TRBD2 (5 bases). V gave up 6 bases and J gave up 5 bases, with 14 bases separating them. Germline values: CDR1 MDHEN, CDR2 SYDVKM. The CDR3 consists of 14 residues. The CDR3, as DNA: TGTGCCAGCAGGGAGGTCGCTCGGAACAATGAGCAGTTCTTC. Protein product: CASREVARNNEQFF.

CDR3 DNA sequence: TGTGCCAGCGGTGAGGGTTTAAGTACAGATACGCAGTATTTT. This codes for CASGEGLSTDTQYF. The chain combines TRBV7-3 with TRBJ2-3, with a weak D call TRBD2 (5 bases). Germline CDR1 is SGHTA and CDR2 is FQGTGA. The ends were cut back, 8 bases at V and 3 bases at J, with 15 bases in the middle. The CDR3 length is 14 residues.

This clone has more than one count but fewer than ten. This chain joins TRBV5-1 and TRBJ1-1, with D uncertain. The germline V gene encodes CDR1 SGHRS and CDR2 YFSETQ. V lost 0 bases, J lost 5 bases, and 5 bases lay in between. CDR3 length: 12 amino acids. In DNA, the CDR3 is TGCGCCAGCAGCTTGGTTCCAACTGAAGCTTTCTTT. Translated: CASSLVPTEAFF.

The CDR3 region has the DNA TGTGCCAGCAGCTTAGCGCCCGGGGGCGAGCAGTACTTC. It specifies CASSLAPGGEQYF. The V call is TRBV7-2, the J call TRBJ2-7, with TRBD2 as a possible D gene (6 bases). Trimming removed 0 bases at V and 6 bases at J, with 9 bases between. The CDR3 spans 13 residues. Germline CDR1 reads SGHTA; CDR2 reads FQGNSA.

This clone was counted only a few times. The chain is built from TRBV6-5 and TRBJ2-7; 8 nucleotides line up with TRBD2. This CDR3 region has 14 residues. Germline lookup yields CDR1 MNHEY and CDR2 SVGAGI. With 8 bases clipped from V and 3 bases from J, the junction kept 9 bases outside the gene matches. CDR3 DNA: TGTGCCAGCCGTAGAGCGGGGGCCAACTACGAGCAGTACTTC. Translation: CASRRAGANYEQYF.

This clone showed up just a few times. The chain is built from TRBV4-2 and TRBJ2-7; 8 nucleotides match TRBD1. Germline values: CDR1 LGHNA, CDR2 YNFKEQ. Trimming took 0 bases from V and 3 from J; bases not matched to a gene: 1. The CDR3 length is 14 residues. CDR3 DNA sequence: TGTGCCAGCAGCCAAGACGGGACAGGCTACGAGCAGTACTTC. Translating it yields CASSQDGTGYEQYF.

This clone was counted a few times. This sequence joins TRBV9 and TRBJ1-6; 10 nucleotides agree with TRBD1. The CDR3 sequence is 15 residues long. V gave up 4 bases and J gave up 9 bases; unmatched junction bases: 7. Looked up from germline, CDR1 is SGDLS and CDR2 is YYNGEE. The CDR3 DNA reads TGTGCCAGCAGCCCCGGGACAGGGGAGGTTTCACCCCTCCACTTT. Translated, it gives CASSPGTGEVSPLHF.

The genes are TRBV29-1 and TRBJ1-4; 10 bases are shared with TRBD1. V lost 7 bases to trimming and J lost 3 bases; unmatched junction nucleotides: 2. The germline V gene encodes CDR1 SQVTM and CDR2 ANQGSEA. There are 13 residues in the CDR3. CDR3 DNA sequence: TGCAGCGGACAGGGGGCGGCTAATGAAAAACTGTTTTTT. Translated: CSGQGAANEKLFF.

The gene calls are TRBV30 and TRBJ2-5; 11 bases fit TRBD2. The CDR3 spans 15 residues. Germline V CDR1 and CDR2: GTSNPN, SVGIG (reference sequence). The trim removed 1 base at V and 6 bases at J, leaving 7 bases unmatched. In nucleotides, the CDR3 is TGTGCCTGGAGTGCCGGACTAGCGGGTAGAAAGACCCAGTACTTC. This gives the protein CAWSAGLAGRKTQYF.

This clone occurred a few times. The J gene is TRBJ2-2, the V gene TRBV5-1; tentative D call: TRBD2 (5 bases). Germline assignment: CDR1 SGHRS and CDR2 YFSETQ. The CDR3 sequence is 14 residues long. Trimming left V 7 bases short and J 6 bases short, with 16 bases between. As DNA, the CDR3 is TGCGCCAGCGCTGGGAGCGTTTCTCCCGGGGAGCTGTTTTTT. Protein: CASAGSVSPGELFF.

The V and J genes are TRBV6-5 and TRBJ2-1; D is unresolved. The germline V gene has CDR1 MNHEY and CDR2 SVGAGI. The ends were cut back, 10 bases at V and 7 bases at J, with 11 bases in the middle. The CDR3 extends over 11 amino acids. CDR3 coding DNA: TGTGCCACCTCTTTGAGGAATGAGCAGTTCTTC. Its translation: CATSLRNEQFF.

The CDR3 is CASSLGRRENTGELFF. CDR3 coding DNA: TGTGCCAGCAGCTTAGGTCGCAGGGAGAACACCGGGGAGCTGTTTTTT. The chain couples TRBV7-2 to TRBJ2-2; perhaps TRBD1 as D (5 bases). The V end lost 1 base, the J end lost 1 base, and 10 bases lay between the germline ends. This CDR3 is 16 amino acids long. Germline CDR1 is SGHTA and CDR2 is FQGNSA.

CDR3 region: CASSPITGYHEQYF. The CDR3 DNA is TGTGCCAGCAGTCCTATCACAGGGTACCACGAGCAGTACTTC. The rearrangement links TRBV28 to TRBJ2-7; perhaps TRBD1 as D (6 bases). V lost 5 bases and J 5 bases, leaving 16 bases between the germline ends. Germline V gene sequence: CDR1 MDHEN, CDR2 SYDVKM. This CDR3 region has 14 residues. Together with reference TRBV28 and TRBJ2-7, the CDR3 gives the full variable domain: DVKVTQSSRYLVKRTGEKVFLECVQDMDHENMFWYRQDPGLGLRLIYFSYDVKMKEKGDIPEGYSVSREKKERFSLILESASTNQTSMYLCASSPITGYHEQYFGPGTRLTVT.

The chain recombines TRBV4-3 with TRBJ2-7; 7 nucleotides match TRBD1. Per germline, CDR1 LGHNA and CDR2 YSLEER. V shed 4 bases, J shed 7 bases, and the junction held 10 bases outside the gene matches. This CDR3 comprises 14 residues. The CDR3 loop is CASSPGTVPGEQYF. The CDR3 DNA follows: TGCGCCAGCAGCCCAGGGACAGTCCCGGGGGAGCAGTACTTC.

This clone was observed a few times. The chain uses TRBV10-3 and TRBJ2-1, with 9 bases aligning to TRBD2. Germline CDR1 ENHRY, CDR2 SYGVKD. V shed 6 bases and J 5 bases; nucleotides not matched to a gene: 14. The CDR3 loop spans 17 amino acids. The CDR3 region has the DNA TGTGCCATCAGGACAGCTAACCGCGGCGGGGGGGACAATGAGCAGTTCTTC. Translation gives CAIRTANRGGGDNEQFF.

This clone was observed a handful of times. CDR3 loop: CASSVGGYGYTF. The CDR3 DNA reads TGTGCCAGCAGTGTAGGAGGCTATGGCTACACCTTC. The chain couples TRBV2 to TRBJ1-2, with D unclear. The germline V and J ends were trimmed by 4 bases and 4 bases, with 7 bases remaining between them. This CDR3 comprises 12 residues. Germline V gene sequence: CDR1 SNHLY, CDR2 FYNNEI.

This clone was found a few times. This chain's CDR3 is CASSLWLAGITDTQYF. In DNA, the CDR3 is TGTGCCAGCAGCTTGTGGCTAGCGGGGATCACAGATACGCAGTATTTT. V is TRBV5-4 and J is TRBJ2-3, with 9 bases matching TRBD2. V shed 1 base and J 2 bases; nucleotides not matched to a gene: 5. Per germline, CDR1 SGHNT and CDR2 YYREEE (reference sequence). The CDR3 has 16 residues.

This clone was seen only a few times. The rearrangement uses TRBV2 and TRBJ1-5; 7 bases fit TRBD1. V lost 4 bases, J lost 7 bases, and 4 bases stayed unmatched. Germline V lookup: CDR1 SNHLY, CDR2 FYNNEI. The CDR3 spans 13 residues. The CDR3 spells CASSGDRVQPQHF. In nucleotides, the CDR3 is TGTGCCAGCAGTGGCGACAGGGTGCAGCCCCAGCATTTT.

This clone turned up a few times. The V and J genes are TRBV25-1 and TRBJ1-5; D remains unclear. V lost 5 bases and J lost 11, with 10 bases in between. In germline, CDR1 is MGHDK, CDR2 SYGVNS. This CDR3 is 11 amino acids long. The DNA of the CDR3 is TGTGCCAGCAGTAACAGTGGTTCCCAGCATTTT. This encodes CASSNSGSQHF.